This T cell receptor beta chain was captured in a study of blood T cell repertoires in COVID-19. Looking at the study overall: PBMCs, B-cell-depleted T cells, or T cells provided the cDNA or gDNA that made up the material.

The trim removed 6 bases at V and 2 bases at J, leaving 11 bases unmatched. This CDR3 has 17 residues. Germline V lookup: CDR1 MNHEY, CDR2 SMNVEV (reference sequence). Per the authors' pipeline: Estimated nucleated cell counts came from reference gene primer amplification. Sequencing was performed with immunoSEQ multiplex PCR; in TCRdb, only in-frame clones are kept and a portion is missing. V and J calls and clone size are as listed in that table; D and trimming were resolved from the DNA. The sample shows some 300,000 clones, just under 90% of them seen only once. Sequenced sample: peripheral blood. The TCR comes from a woman in her 30s with COVID-19, enrolled during active disease. The V call is TRBV27, the J call TRBJ1-4, with 8 bases aligning to TRBD1. The CDR3 DNA reads TGTGCCAGCAGGACCAACGGACAGGGAAGGACTAATGAAAAACTGTTTTTT. It yields the protein CASRTNGQGRTNEKLFF. Variable domain in full (rest from reference TRBV27 and TRBJ1-4): EAQVTQNPRYLITVTGKKLTVTCSQNMNHEYMSWYRQDPGLGLRQIYYSMNVEVTDKGDVPEGYKVSRKEKRNFPLILESPSPNQTSLYFCASRTNGQGRTNEKLFFGSGTQLSVL.